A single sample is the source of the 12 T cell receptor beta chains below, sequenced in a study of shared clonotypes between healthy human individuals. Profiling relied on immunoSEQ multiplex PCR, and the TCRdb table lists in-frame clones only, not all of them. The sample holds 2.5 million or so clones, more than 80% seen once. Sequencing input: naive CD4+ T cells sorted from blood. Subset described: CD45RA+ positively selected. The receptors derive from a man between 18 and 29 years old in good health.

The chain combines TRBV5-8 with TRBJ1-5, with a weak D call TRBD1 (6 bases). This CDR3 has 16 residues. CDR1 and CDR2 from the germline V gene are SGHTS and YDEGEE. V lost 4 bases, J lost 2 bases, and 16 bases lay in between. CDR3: CASSQPRDKRNQPQHF. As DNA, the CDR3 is TGTGCCAGCAGCCAACCAAGGGACAAACGCAATCAGCCCCAGCATTTT.

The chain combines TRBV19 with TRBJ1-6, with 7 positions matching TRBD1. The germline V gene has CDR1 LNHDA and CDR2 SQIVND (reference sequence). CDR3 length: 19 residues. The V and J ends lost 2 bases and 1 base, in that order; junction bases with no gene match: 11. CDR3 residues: CASSITEGGLKSYNSPLHF. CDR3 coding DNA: TGTGCCAGTAGTATAACCGAAGGGGGCCTCAAATCCTATAATTCACCCCTCCACTTT.

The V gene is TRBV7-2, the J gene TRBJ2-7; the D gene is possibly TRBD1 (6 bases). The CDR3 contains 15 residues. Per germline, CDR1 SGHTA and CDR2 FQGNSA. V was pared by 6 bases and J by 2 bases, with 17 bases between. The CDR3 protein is CASRTDSLATYEQYF. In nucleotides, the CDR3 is TGTGCCAGCAGGACGGACAGCCTCGCGACCTACGAGCAGTACTTC.

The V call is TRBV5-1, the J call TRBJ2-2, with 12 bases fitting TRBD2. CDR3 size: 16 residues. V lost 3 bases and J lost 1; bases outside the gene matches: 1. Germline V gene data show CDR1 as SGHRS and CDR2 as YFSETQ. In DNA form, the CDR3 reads TGCGCCAGCAGCTGGGGACTAGCGGGGAACACCGGGGAGCTGTTTTTT. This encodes CASSWGLAGNTGELFF.

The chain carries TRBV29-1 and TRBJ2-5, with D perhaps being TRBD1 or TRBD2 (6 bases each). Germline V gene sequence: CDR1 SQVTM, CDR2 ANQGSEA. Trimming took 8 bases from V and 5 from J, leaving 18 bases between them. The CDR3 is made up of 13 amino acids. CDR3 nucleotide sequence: TGCAGCAGCAAACAGGGAGGACTCGAGACCCAGTACTTC. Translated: CSSKQGGLETQYF.

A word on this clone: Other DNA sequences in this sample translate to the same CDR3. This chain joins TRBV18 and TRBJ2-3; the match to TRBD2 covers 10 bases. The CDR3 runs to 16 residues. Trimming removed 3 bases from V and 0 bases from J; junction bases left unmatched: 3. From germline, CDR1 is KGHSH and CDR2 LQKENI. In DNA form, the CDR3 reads TGTGCCAGCTCACCTTCGACTAGCGGGAGCACAGATACGCAGTATTTT. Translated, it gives CASSPSTSGSTDTQYF.

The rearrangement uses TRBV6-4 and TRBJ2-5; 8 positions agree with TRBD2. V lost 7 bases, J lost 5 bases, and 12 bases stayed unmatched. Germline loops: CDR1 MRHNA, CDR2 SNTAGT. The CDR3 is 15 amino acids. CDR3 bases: TGTGCCAGCAAGAGATCAGCGGGGGCCGGGGAGACCCAGTACTTC. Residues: CASKRSAGAGETQYF.

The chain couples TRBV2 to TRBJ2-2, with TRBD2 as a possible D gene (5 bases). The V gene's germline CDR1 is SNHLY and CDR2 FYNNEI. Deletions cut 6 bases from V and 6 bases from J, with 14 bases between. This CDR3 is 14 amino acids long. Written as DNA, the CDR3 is TGTGCCAGCAGGCTCATTAGCGAGGCCGGGGAGCTGTTTTTT. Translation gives CASRLISEAGELFF.

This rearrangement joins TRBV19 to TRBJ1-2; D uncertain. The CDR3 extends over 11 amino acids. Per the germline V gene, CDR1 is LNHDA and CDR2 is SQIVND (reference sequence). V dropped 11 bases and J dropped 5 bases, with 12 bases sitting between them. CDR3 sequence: CAAAGVYGYTF. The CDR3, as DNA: TGTGCCGCCGCGGGAGTGTATGGCTACACCTTC.

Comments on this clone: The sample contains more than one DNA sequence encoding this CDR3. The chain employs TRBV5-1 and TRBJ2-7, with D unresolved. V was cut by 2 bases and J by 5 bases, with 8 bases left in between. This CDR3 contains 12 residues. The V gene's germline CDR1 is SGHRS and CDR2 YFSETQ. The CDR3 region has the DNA TGCGCCAGCAGCTTACCCAGTGACGAGCAGTACTTC. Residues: CASSLPSDEQYF.

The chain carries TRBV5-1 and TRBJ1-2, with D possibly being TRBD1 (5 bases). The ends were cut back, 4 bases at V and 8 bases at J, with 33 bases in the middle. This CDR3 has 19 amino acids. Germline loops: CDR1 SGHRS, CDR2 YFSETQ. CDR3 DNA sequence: TGCGCCAGCAGCAGTGCCCAGTCCCCCGGCAGGGTCGTCCTTGACGGCTACACCTTC. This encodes CASSSAQSPGRVVLDGYTF. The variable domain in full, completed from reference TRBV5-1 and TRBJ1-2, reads KAGVTQTPRYLIKTRGQQVTLSCSPISGHRSVSWYQQTPGQGLQFLFEYFSETQRNKGNFPGRFSGRQFSNSRSEMNVSTLELGDSALYLCASSSAQSPGRVVLDGYTFGSGTRLTVV.

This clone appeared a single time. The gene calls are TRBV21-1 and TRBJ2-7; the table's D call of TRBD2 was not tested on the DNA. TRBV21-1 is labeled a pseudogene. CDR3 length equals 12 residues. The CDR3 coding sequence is TGTGCCAGCAGCAAAGCGACTAGCGGGGCGTACTTC. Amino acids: CASSKATSGAYF.